A single T cell receptor beta chain is shown here with its context. What it recognizes is unknown. This sample is drawn from a study of T cell repertoires in cytomegalovirus infection. Study information: CMV epitopes used comprised recently identified HLA-C-restricted ones and well-studied HLA-B-restricted ones. Through public TCR beta signatures, both CMV infection and matching HLA type were indicated.

From the reads, TCRdb called clonotypes with MiXCR, one entry per CDR3 protein. The sample gives about 700,000 distinct CDR3 sequences, 30% to 40% of which show up once; about 20% is in the top ten. CDR1 and CDR2 from the germline V gene are MNHNS and SASEGT. CDR3 length: 13 amino acids. Trimming took off 7 bases at V and 4 bases at J, with 12 bases between the two ends. Overall study results and limits: Across the ex vivo response, the dominant clonotypes were HLA-C-restricted CMV-specific TCR beta clonotypes. Carriers of CMV and the relevant HLA type were discriminated by public TCR beta frequency.

Sample: cultured PBMCs, taken from culture after CMV antigen stimulation. The clonotype originates from a human donor in good health (CMV status not recorded). Some clones in this sample may be carry-over from other donors' samples. The chain has TRBV6-1 and TRBJ2-3; D might be TRBD1 (6 bases). CDR3 sequence: CASKIGGADTQYF. DNA for the CDR3: TGTGCCAGCAAGATAGGGGGTGCAGATACGCAGTATTTT.